Listed below are T cell receptor beta chains from one sample, sequenced in a study of CD8 T cells in Susac syndrome. From the immunoSEQ multiplex PCR reads, TCRdb called clonotypes with MiXCR, one entry per CDR3 protein. The data show 40,000 to 55,000 distinct CDR3 sequences, with 85% to 95% seen just once and about 0.51% held by the top ten. The sequenced material came from CD8+ T cells from PBMCs. These receptors all come from a human donor with multiple sclerosis. Each CDR3 is given with its conserved first and last residue. D genes are given only for firm matches. The listing skips clone size in some rows; elsewhere it reads once, few, many or a size class.

d_call	clone_size	v_call	j_call	cdr3_length	cdr3_nt	cdr3_aa
-	once	TRBV13	TRBJ1-2	13	TGTGCCAGCAGCCCCAGGGGAAACTATGGCTACACCTTC	CASSPRGNYGYTF
-	-	TRBV7-9	TRBJ1-2	13	TGTGCCAGCAGCGACGGGACGGGCTATGGCTACACCTTC	CASSDGTGYGYTF
-	-	TRBV9	TRBJ2-7	12	TGTGCCAGCAGCGGGGGCCGGGACGAGCAGTACTTC	CASSGGRDEQYF
TRBD2	-	TRBV19	TRBJ2-3	17	TGTGCCAGTAGTATAGGTGCTAGCGGGGGGCTAAAAGATACGCAGTATTTT	CASSIGASGGLKDTQYF
-	-	TRBV27	TRBJ1-1	11	TGTGCCAGCAGTTTATTGTATGAAGCTTTCTTT	CASSLLYEAFF
-	-	TRBV11-2	TRBJ2-6	18	TGTGCCAGCAGCCTGCAGGGGGGTAGTTTGGCCGGGGCCAACGTCCTGACTTTC	CASSLQGGSLAGANVLTF
-	-	TRBV4-3	TRBJ2-1	19	TGCGCCAGCAGCCAAGATCGGGATTTGGAGGGGGGCTTTAACAATGAGCAGTTCTTC	CASSQDRDLEGGFNNEQFF
-	-	TRBV4-1	TRBJ1-1	16	TGCGCCAGCAGCCAAGGCACAGGGCTCTTTGGCACTGAAGCTTTCTTT	CASSQGTGLFGTEAFF
-	-	TRBV19	TRBJ2-1	17	TGTGCCAGTAGTATAGTCTCCGGTTTTGGGTCCTACAATGAGCAGTTCTTC	CASSIVSGFGSYNEQFF
TRBD2	-	TRBV5-4	TRBJ2-4	15	TGTGCCAGCAGCTTCGATCGGGGGGAGGGGAACATTCAGTACTTC	CASSFDRGEGNIQYF
-	-	TRBV4-3	TRBJ1-1	13	TGCGCCAGCAGCCAAGCAAGGGGTAATCAAGCTTTCTTT	CASSQARGNQAFF
TRBD2	-	TRBV27	TRBJ2-1	14	TGTGCCAGTTGTAGCGGGGGGGCCCTCTGTGAGCAGTTCTTC	CASCSGGALCEQFF
TRBD2	-	TRBV6-5	TRBJ2-3	16	TGTGCCAGCAGTTACGGTGGCGGGGGGGCTAGAAATACGCAGTATTTT	CASSYGGGGARNTQYF
-	-	TRBV4-3	TRBJ2-2	15	TGCGCCAGCAGCCAATTTATGACAAACACCGGGGAGCTGTTTTTT	CASSQFMTNTGELFF
-	few	TRBV25-1	TRBJ1-5	14	TGTGCCAGCAGCGGAACAGGGAATCCTCAGCCCCAGCATTTT	CASSGTGNPQPQHF
-	-	TRBV20-1	TRBJ2-2	12	TGCAGTGCTCCCTCCAGGACCGGGGAGCTGTTTTTT	CSAPSRTGELFF
-	once	TRBV7-9	TRBJ2-7	14	TGTGCCAGCAGCTTAAGCGTGGGGCCTTGGGAGCAGTACTTC	CASSLSVGPWEQYF
TRBD1	-	TRBV12-3/TRBV12-4	TRBJ2-3	14	TGTGCCAGCAGTTTCGGACAGGGTACAGATACGCAGTATTTT	CASSFGQGTDTQYF
TRBD1	once	TRBV7-9	TRBJ1-2	14	TGTGCCAGCAGCATAACCCGGGACAGGGATGGCTACACCTTC	CASSITRDRDGYTF
-	once	TRBV27	TRBJ1-1	12	TGTGCCAGCAGTTTATCGAATAATAAGGTTTTCTTT	CASSLSNNKVFF
-	-	TRBV7-2	TRBJ2-3	16	TGTGCCAGCAGCTTGCCAAGGACATCCGTGGAAGATACGCAGTATTTT	CASSLPRTSVEDTQYF
-	-	TRBV28	TRBJ2-1	15	TGTGCCAGCAGTTTCGGGGGGCTTTCCTACAATGAGCAGTTCTTC	CASSFGGLSYNEQFF
TRBD2	-	TRBV20-1	TRBJ2-1	15	TGCAGTGCTAGAGATCTAGCGGGGGCCTACAATGAGCAGTTCTTC	CSARDLAGAYNEQFF
-	-	TRBV28	TRBJ2-5	16	TGTGCCAGCAGTTTTTTTCGGGTACCGCTGGAAGAGACCCAGTACTTC	CASSFFRVPLEETQYF
-	-	TRBV14	TRBJ1-3	14	TGTGCCAGCAGCCAAAGAGAAATGGAAAACACCATATATTTT	CASSQREMENTIYF
-	-	TRBV30	TRBJ2-7	14	TGTGCCTGGGCAGCAGGAGCGAGCTCCTACGAGCAGTACTTC	CAWAAGASSYEQYF